This T cell receptor beta chain was observed in a study of T cells in Graves' hyperthyroidism and ophthalmopathy. This clonotype has at least ten counts. Antigen unknown. The TCR beta CDR3 regions underwent amplification using RNA transcripts as the source. TCR CDR3 regions were first amplified by RT-PCR with HTBI primers. In TCRdb, the multiplex PCR reads were re-called with MiXCR into one record per CDR3 protein. Among approximately 520,000 distinct CDR3 sequences, 20% were seen once, and the ten largest hold about a quarter. An absence of ophthalmopathy progression within 18 months meant stable Graves' hyperthyroidism. General observations from the study: Blood also held most thyroid clonotypes expanded beyond 0.001.

The ends were cut back, 4 bases at V and 1 base at J, with 10 bases in the middle. Germline V CDR1 and CDR2: SQVTM, ANQGSEA. This CDR3 has 13 residues. The TCR originated in a man between 18 and 35 years old with Graves' hyperthyroidism. The chain recombines TRBV29-1 with TRBJ1-1; D may be TRBD1 (6 bases). Sequenced sample: blood. CDR3 bases: TGCAGCGTTGCAGTCAGGGGGAACACTGAAGCTTTCTTT. Translating it yields CSVAVRGNTEAFF.